This is a list of T cell receptor beta chains from one sample in a study of chemoradiotherapy in HPV16-positive cancers. The method was immunoSEQ multiplex PCR; TCRdb's version includes in-frame clones alone and lacks a portion of them. The profile covers around 17,000 clones, with about 74% appearing a single time and around 8% taken by the ten largest. The sequencing used tumor tissue, collected from a patient who underwent chemoradiotherapy. The receptor set was obtained from a human donor with HPV-associated anogenital cancer. The CDR3 runs from the conserved cysteine through the conserved F or W. A D gene is named only where the DNA matches it firmly. The size of a clone is reported for some rows only, either as once, few or many, or as a class for expanded clones.

clone size	V gene	D gene	J gene	CDR3 protein	CDR3 DNA
.	TRBV18	TRBD2	TRBJ2-5	CASSPPSGTGETQYF	TGTGCCAGCTCACCACCTAGCGGGACGGGGGAGACCCAGTACTTC
.	TRBV6-6	.	TRBJ1-2	CASSLPTKVNYGYTF	TGTGCCAGCAGTCTACCGACAAAGGTGAACTATGGCTACACCTTC
.	TRBV5-1	TRBD2	TRBJ2-1	CASSYTSGTYNEQFF	TGCGCCAGCAGCTACACTAGCGGCACCTACAATGAGCAGTTCTTC
large	TRBV7-3	TRBD1	TRBJ1-2	CASSPGTGSGSGGYTF	TGTGCCAGCAGCCCCGGGACAGGGAGTGGGTCGGGAGGCTACACCTTC
few	TRBV13	TRBD1	TRBJ1-4	CASSLGLVTGNNEKLFF	TGTGCCAGCAGCTTAGGCCTGGTGACAGGGAATAATGAAAAACTGTTTTTT
.	TRBV27	.	TRBJ2-3	CASSFGGLVTSSSDTQYF	TGTGCCAGCAGTTTTGGGGGCCTTGTTACATCCTCATCAGATACGCAGTATTTT
.	TRBV12-5	.	TRBJ2-1	CASGGAYTPGYEQFF	TGTGCTAGTGGTGGGGCCTACACTCCAGGGTACGAGCAGTTCTTC
.	TRBV18	.	TRBJ1-4	CASSPNRDANEKLFF	TGTGCCAGCTCACCGAACAGGGACGCTAATGAAAAACTGTTTTTT
few	TRBV28	.	TRBJ2-3	CASTWLGGTDTQYF	TGTGCCAGCACATGGTTAGGGGGCACAGATACGCAGTATTTT
.	TRBV20-1	.	TRBJ1-2	CSAAELGGYTF	TGCAGTGCCGCAGAACTCGGTGGCTACACCTTC
.	TRBV30	TRBD1	TRBJ1-2	CAWTVGQGNGYTF	TGTGCCTGGACCGTCGGACAGGGGAATGGCTACACCTTC
.	TRBV5-1	TRBD1	TRBJ1-3	CASSLEQGGFGNTIYF	TGCGCCAGCAGCCTGGAACAGGGGGGGTTTGGAAACACCATATATTTT
.	TRBV11-1	.	TRBJ1-3	CASSLAGTISGNTIYF	TGTGCCAGCAGCTTAGCCGGGACTATCTCTGGAAACACCATATATTTT
.	TRBV11-1	.	TRBJ2-1	CASSLLREDEQFF	TGTGCCAGCAGCTTACTCAGGGAGGATGAGCAGTTCTTC
.	TRBV5-1	.	TRBJ1-2	CASSLTAGSQGYTF	TGCGCCAGCAGCTTGACTGCAGGGTCCCAGGGCTACACCTTC
.	TRBV2	.	TRBJ2-2	CASSGPATTGELFF	TGTGCCAGCAGTGGACCAGCTACAACCGGGGAGCTGTTTTTT
.	TRBV29-1	.	TRBJ1-1	CSVEDRQLNTEAFF	TGCAGCGTTGAAGATAGACAGCTGAACACTGAAGCTTTCTTT
.	TRBV7-3	.	TRBJ1-1	CASSSQGDTEAFF	TGTGCCAGCAGCTCCCAGGGAGACACTGAAGCTTTCTTT
.	TRBV27	.	TRBJ2-7	CASSPLDSSYEQYF	TGTGCCAGCAGTCCCCTCGACAGTTCCTACGAGCAGTACTTC
.	TRBV4-1	.	TRBJ2-3	CASSQDQGWDTQYF	TGCGCCAGCAGCCAAGATCAGGGTTGGGATACGCAGTATTTT
.	TRBV19	.	TRBJ1-2	CASTFLGTENYGYTF	TGTGCCAGTACCTTCCTAGGGACTGAGAACTATGGCTACACCTTC
.	TRBV11-3	.	TRBJ2-6	CASSLGNAGANVLTF	TGTGCCAGCAGCTTAGGAAATGCGGGGGCCAACGTCCTGACTTTC
.	TRBV19	.	TRBJ2-7	CASRTLDPPYEQYF	TGTGCCAGTAGAACTCTGGACCCTCCCTACGAGCAGTACTTC
.	TRBV4-1	.	TRBJ1-4	CASSQEGSPRGNEKLFF	TGCGCCAGCAGCCAAGAAGGTTCCCCCAGGGGTAATGAAAAACTGTTTTTT
.	TRBV7-2	.	TRBJ2-7	CASSFKRSESYEQYF	TGTGCCAGCAGTTTTAAGCGGAGCGAGAGCTACGAGCAGTACTTC
.	TRBV4-2	.	TRBJ2-3	CASSQDLRGAEIDTQYF	TGTGCCAGCAGCCAAGATCTTAGGGGGGCCGAGATAGATACGCAGTATTTT
.	TRBV10-3	TRBD2	TRBJ2-3	CASSEGTSGDTDTQYF	TGTGCCAGCAGCGAAGGGACTAGCGGGGACACAGATACGCAGTATTTT
few	TRBV5-1	.	TRBJ1-4	CASSIQGQMNEKLFF	TGCGCCAGCAGCATTCAGGGTCAAATGAATGAAAAACTGTTTTTT
few	TRBV12-5	TRBD2	TRBJ2-1	CASGSSGGSFPNEQFF	TGTGCTAGTGGTTCCTCGGGCGGGAGTTTCCCCAATGAGCAGTTCTTC
few	TRBV5-1	.	TRBJ1-3	CASSLETGNTIYF	TGCGCCAGCAGCTTGGAGACTGGAAACACCATATATTTT
.	TRBV30	.	TRBJ2-3	CAWTSTYRADTQYF	TGTGCCTGGACCAGTACGTATCGTGCAGATACGCAGTATTTT
.	TRBV2	.	TRBJ1-1	CAIRGYTEAFF	TGTGCCATCAGGGGTTACACTGAAGCTTTCTTT
.	TRBV19	.	TRBJ2-5	CASSPTADTQYF	TGTGCCAGTAGTCCAACCGCAGATACCCAGTACTTC
.	TRBV6-6	.	TRBJ2-1	CASSYAPKESIEQFF	TGTGCCAGCAGTTACGCCCCTAAAGAATCGATTGAGCAGTTCTTC
.	TRBV7-8	TRBD1	TRBJ1-5	CASSRTRTGGSVQHF	TGTGCCAGCAGCCGAACCAGGACAGGGGGATCAGTCCAGCATTTT
few	TRBV9	.	TRBJ1-5	CASSPQGDNQPQHF	TGTGCCAGCAGCCCACAGGGAGACAATCAGCCCCAGCATTTT
.	TRBV27	TRBD1	TRBJ2-7	CASPAGLGQASYEQYF	TGTGCCAGCCCAGCCGGTTTAGGACAGGCCTCCTACGAGCAGTACTTC
.	TRBV5-1	TRBD1	TRBJ1-4	CASSSRGGGEKLFF	TGCGCCAGCAGCTCTAGAGGGGGCGGCGAAAAACTGTTTTTT
.	TRBV7-8	.	TRBJ2-5	CASSQRAPETQYF	TGTGCCAGCAGCCAAAGGGCGCCAGAGACCCAGTACTTC
.	TRBV28	TRBD1	TRBJ1-5	CASSPRQGGNQPQHF	TGTGCCAGCAGTCCCAGACAGGGTGGCAATCAGCCCCAGCATTTT